Below, 14 T cell receptor beta chains from the same sample are listed, as sequenced in a study of CD8 T cells in Susac syndrome. cDNA came from around 0.5 to 1 ug RNA primed by random hexamers. TCRdb reanalysed the immunoSEQ multiplex PCR reads using MiXCR and keeps one entry per CDR3 protein. The table shows about 76,000 distinct CDR3 sequences, with about 94% occurring only once. Sequenced sample: CD8+ T cells from PBMCs. The source is a human donor with Susac syndrome.

This clonotype was counted a single time. The rearrangement links TRBV18 to TRBJ2-5; D not certain. V lost 0 bases to trimming and J lost 4 bases, with 9 bases between them. The CDR3 is 14 residues long. Germline-derived CDR1 and CDR2 are KGHSH and LQKENI. CDR3 region: CASSPPVGLETQYF. DNA for the CDR3: TGTGCCAGCTCACCACCGGTAGGGTTAGAGACCCAGTACTTC.

This chain connects TRBV6-1 to TRBJ2-7; D gene unclear. CDR1 is MNHNS and CDR2 is SASEGT in the germline V gene. The CDR3 loop spans 14 amino acids. Trimming removed 4 bases from V and 4 bases from J, with 14 bases in between. The CDR3 coding sequence is TGTGCCAGCAGTGCCAGACACGCAGCATACGAGCAGTACTTC. This codes for CASSARHAAYEQYF.

The rearrangement links TRBV20-1 to TRBJ2-2; 8 bases are a match to TRBD2. V lost 2 bases to trimming and J lost 5 bases; unmatched junction nucleotides: 7. Looked up from germline, CDR1 is DFQATT and CDR2 is SNEGSKA (reference sequence). This CDR3 region has 15 residues. CDR3 amino acids: CSARTTGTSTGELFF. The CDR3 coding sequence is TGCAGTGCTAGAACTACCGGGACTAGTACCGGGGAGCTGTTTTTT.

V usage is TRBV4-3 and J usage is TRBJ2-7, with no clear D. CDR1 is LGHNA, CDR2 YSLEER, per germline. The CDR3 contains 15 residues. V dropped 1 base and J dropped 4 bases, with 14 bases sitting between them. DNA for the CDR3: TGCGCCAGCAGCCAAGGGAGCCGAACAAGGTACGAGCAGTACTTC. It specifies CASSQGSRTRYEQYF.

The V gene is TRBV7-9, the J gene TRBJ1-1; D is unresolved. CDR1 SEHNR and CDR2 FQNEAQ come from the germline V gene (reference sequence). The CDR3 is 12 residues long. V was cut by 5 bases and J by 2 bases, with 6 bases left in between. The CDR3 region is CASSKENTEAFF. The CDR3, as DNA: TGTGCCAGCAGCAAGGAAAACACTGAAGCTTTCTTT. Complete variable domain (other parts from reference TRBV7-9 and TRBJ1-1): DTGVSQNPRHKITKRGQNVTFRCDPISEHNRLYWYRQTLGQGPEFLTYFQNEAQLEKSRLLSDRFSAERPKGSFSTLEIQRTEQGDSAMYLCASSKENTEAFFGQGTRLTVV.

V gene TRBV20-1 combines with J gene TRBJ1-1; D gene ambiguous. CDR1 and CDR2 (germline): DFQATT, SNEGSKA (reference sequence). The CDR3 is made up of 15 amino acids. With 3 bases removed from V and 4 bases from J, the gap between germline ends came to 18 bases. CDR3 bases: TGCAGTGCTAGGTTAGGTGGTCAGGCCGGCACTGAAGCTTTCTTT. This translates into CSARLGGQAGTEAFF.

The chain combines TRBV3-1 with TRBJ1-5, with a tentative D call TRBD1 (6 bases). Trimming shortened V by 3 bases and J by 6 bases, and 15 bases separated the two germline ends. Germline V lookup: CDR1 LGHDT, CDR2 YNNKEL (reference sequence). The CDR3 runs 15 residues. The CDR3 DNA reads TGTGCCAGCAGCCAGGGGGGGCTCTTATTTCAGCCCCAGCATTTT. Translated: CASSQGGLLFQPQHF. Drawing the rest from reference TRBV3-1 and TRBJ1-5, the complete variable domain is DTAVSQTPKYLVTQMGNDKSIKCEQNLGHDTMYWYKQDSKKFLKIMFSYNNKELIINETVPNRFSPKSPDKAHLNLHINSLELGDSAVYFCASSQGGLLFQPQHFGDGTRLSIL.

The chain couples TRBV15 to TRBJ1-3; 7 positions match TRBD1. Germline loops: CDR1 LNHNV, CDR2 YYDKDF (reference sequence). This CDR3 region has 16 residues. V lost 1 base and J lost 3; bases outside the gene matches: 6. The CDR3 spells CATSRGQGTGGNTIYF. The CDR3 nucleotides are TGTGCCACCAGCAGAGGACAGGGTACCGGTGGAAACACCATATATTTT.

This clonotype was counted once. V is TRBV15 and J is TRBJ1-2; D unclear. Trimming left V 0 bases short and J 4 bases short, with 15 bases between. The germline CDR1 and CDR2 sequences are LNHNV and YYDKDF (reference sequence). This CDR3 has 16 residues. The CDR3: CATSREPGYSGYGYTF. The CDR3 coding sequence is TGTGCCACCAGCAGAGAACCCGGGTATTCTGGCTATGGCTACACCTTC.

This clonotype was recorded once. This chain joins TRBV12-2 and TRBJ2-2; the table's D gene call, TRBD2, was not cross checked with the DNA. TRBV12-2 is classified as a pseudogene. There are 17 residues in the CDR3. Here the CDR3 DNA reads TGTGCAAGTCGCTTAGCGACGCGGGGGGGCCGAACCGGGGAGCTGTTTTTT. It yields the protein CASRLATRGGRTGELFF.

This chain uses TRBV5-5 with TRBJ1-1; possible D gene TRBD1, 6 bases. The germline gives CDR1 SGHKS, CDR2 YYEKEE (reference sequence). CDR3 size: 15 residues. V was clipped by 2 bases and J by 1 base, with 12 bases between them. CDR3 residues: CASSLRGEGNTEAFF. CDR3 nucleotide sequence: TGTGCCAGCAGCTTAAGGGGGGAGGGGAACACTGAAGCTTTCTTT.

This clonotype was recorded only once. J is TRBJ1-1 and V is TRBV19; D not certain. Looked up from germline, CDR1 is LNHDA and CDR2 is SQIVND (reference sequence). This CDR3 spans 12 amino acids. V lost 6 bases and J lost 0, with 5 bases in between. CDR3 residues: CASRRMNTEAFF. The CDR3 DNA follows: TGTGCCAGTAGGCGAATGAACACTGAAGCTTTCTTT.

The chain couples TRBV6-2 or TRBV6-3 to TRBJ2-6; D not resolved. CDR3 length: 16 amino acids. The V end lost 4 bases, the J end lost 1 base, and 11 bases lay between the germline ends. Germline CDR1 reads MNHEY; CDR2 reads SVGEGT. DNA for the CDR3: TGTGCCAGCAGTTCCGCCCTCCAATCTGGGGCCAACGTCCTGACTTTC. This gives the protein CASSSALQSGANVLTF.

This clonotype was seen only a few times. The genes are TRBV25-1 and TRBJ2-7; 8 bases are a match to TRBD2. CDR3 size: 13 residues. With 2 bases clipped from V and 6 bases from J, the junction kept 3 bases outside the gene matches. From germline, CDR1 is MGHDK and CDR2 SYGVNS. The CDR3 loop is CASSEAAGGEQYF. CDR3 nucleotide sequence: TGTGCCAGCAGTGAAGCGGCGGGGGGCGAGCAGTACTTC.